One sample yielded the 16 T cell receptor beta chains listed below, sequenced in a study of blood T cell repertoires in COVID-19. Data came from immunoSEQ multiplex PCR; TCRdb stores just in-frame clones and leaves some out. This sample carries 350,000 to 400,000 clones, 85% to 90% of them seen once, and the ten largest clones take approximately 0.96%. The sample was PBMCs or T cells enriched from blood (not recorded which). All receptors come from a woman in her twenties or thirties with acute COVID-19.

The genes are TRBV12-3 or TRBV12-4 and TRBJ1-1; the D gene is possibly TRBD1 (6 bases). Trimming removed 10 bases at V and 0 bases at J, with 12 bases between. This CDR3 comprises 13 residues. CDR3 residues: CATRGQMNTEAFF. The DNA for the CDR3 is TGTGCCACCAGAGGACAGATGAACACTGAAGCTTTCTTT.

This sequence joins TRBV10-2 and TRBJ1-6; a possible D gene is TRBD1 (6 bases). V lost 7 bases and J lost 4, with 14 bases in between. Germline V gene sequence: CDR1 WSHSY, CDR2 SAAADI. This CDR3 has 15 residues. In DNA form, the CDR3 reads TGCGCCAGCACCCCCCAGGACAGTTATAATTCACCCCTCCACTTT. This translates into CASTPQDSYNSPLHF.

There are a few counts of this clone. The chain combines TRBV5-6 with TRBJ2-4, with TRBD2 identical over 14 bases. V shed 2 bases and J 10 bases; nucleotides not matched to a gene: 8. The CDR3 spans 16 residues. Germline assignment: CDR1 SGHDT and CDR2 YYEEEE. This chain's CDR3 is CASSFVTSGGGSIQYF. CDR3 bases: TGTGCCAGCAGCTTTGTGACTAGCGGGGGGGGGTCGATTCAGTACTTC. The complete variable domain, with remaining parts taken from reference TRBV5-6 and TRBJ2-4, reads DAGVTQSPTHLIKTRGQQVTLRCSPKSGHDTVSWYQQALGQGPQFIFQYYEEEERQRGNFPDRFSGHQFPNYSSELNVNALLLGDSALYLCASSFVTSGGGSIQYFGAGTRLSVL.

About this clone itself: Additional DNA sequences in this sample encode the identical CDR3. The chain combines TRBV27 with TRBJ1-5; D is unresolved. Germline values: CDR1 MNHEY, CDR2 SMNVEV (reference sequence). CDR3 length: 14 residues. V shed 6 bases and J shed 2 bases, with 11 bases lying between them. The CDR3 nucleotides are TGTGCCAGCAGCCTTAGAGGAGGCAATCAGCCCCAGCATTTT. It encodes CASSLRGGNQPQHF.

CDR3 loop: CASSDDRGSTDTQYF. The DNA of the CDR3 is TGTGCCAGCAGCGACGATCGGGGTAGCACAGATACGCAGTATTTT. This chain joins TRBV7-3 and TRBJ2-3; tentatively, D is TRBD2 (5 bases). This CDR3 has 15 residues. V was shortened by 5 bases and J by 0 bases, with 12 bases between the two germline ends. Germline V gene sequence: CDR1 SGHTA, CDR2 FQGTGA.

J is TRBJ2-5 and V is TRBV5-1, with D unresolved. The CDR3 is 12 amino acids. V shed 0 bases and J shed 5 bases, with 5 bases lying between them. CDR1 and CDR2 (germline): SGHRS, YFSETQ. The CDR3 DNA reads TGCGCCAGCAGCTTGGAGCTGGAGACCCAGTACTTC. This translates into CASSLELETQYF.

This chain's CDR3 is CAISRQTLSGNTIYF. CDR3 DNA: TGTGCCATCAGTAGACAGACCCTCTCTGGAAACACCATATATTTT. The chain joins TRBV10-3 to TRBJ1-3; D perhaps matches TRBD1 (5 bases). Germline V CDR1 and CDR2: ENHRY, SYGVKD. This CDR3 has 15 amino acids. V lost 5 bases to trimming and J lost 0 bases, with 11 bases between them.

The chain has TRBV7-3 and TRBJ1-1; no clear D. Germline V gene lookup returns CDR1 SGHTA and CDR2 FQGTGA. The CDR3 extends over 15 amino acids. Trimming took 3 bases from V and 5 from J, leaving 16 bases between them. The CDR3 reads CASSFQTEGRTEAFF. The CDR3 bases are TGTGCCAGCAGCTTCCAGACCGAAGGGAGGACTGAAGCTTTCTTT.

The chain joins TRBV7-6 to TRBJ1-1; the match to TRBD1 covers 12 bases. The germline CDR1 and CDR2 sequences are SGHVS and FNYEAQ. Germline trimming cut 5 bases from V and 5 bases from J; bases unmatched to any gene: 9. The CDR3 covers 16 residues. CDR3 region: CASSAGTGGRGTEAFF. The CDR3 DNA is TGTGCCAGCAGCGCGGGGACAGGGGGCCGGGGGACTGAAGCTTTCTTT.

On this clone itself: The same CDR3 arises from other DNA sequences in this sample as well. The chain combines TRBV5-1 with TRBJ1-1, with 10 bases that match TRBD1. J gave up 5 bases and V 4 bases, and 8 bases lay outside the gene matches. There are 15 residues in the CDR3. CDR1 SGHRS and CDR2 YFSETQ come from the germline V gene. The CDR3 DNA follows: TGCGCCAGCAGCCCTCGGACAGGGGGAGGGACTGAAGCTTTCTTT. Protein product: CASSPRTGGGTEAFF.

The rearrangement joins TRBV9 to TRBJ1-1; 8 bases are shared with TRBD1. This CDR3 is built from 15 residues. V was clipped by 0 bases and J by 4 bases; unmatched bases: 5. Germline CDR1 reads SGDLS; CDR2 reads YYNGEE. CDR3 region: CASSVDGTGATEAFF. CDR3 bases: TGTGCCAGCAGCGTAGATGGGACAGGAGCCACTGAAGCTTTCTTT.

A single count supports this clone. This chain links TRBV5-1 with TRBJ2-2; perhaps TRBD2 as D (5 bases). Germline V CDR1 and CDR2: SGHRS, YFSETQ. This CDR3 is built from 15 residues. Trimming left V 0 bases short and J 3 bases short, with 9 bases between. DNA for the CDR3: TGCGCCAGCAGCTTGGATCCGGGGTACACCGGGGAGCTGTTTTTT. Translated: CASSLDPGYTGELFF.

The genes are TRBV2 and TRBJ1-6; D may be TRBD1 (6 bases). The V end was cut by 5 bases, the J end by 10 bases, with 18 bases between. Germline V gene lookup returns CDR1 SNHLY and CDR2 FYNNEI. This CDR3 contains 15 residues. The CDR3 region is CASSRDTASDSPLHF. The CDR3 bases are TGTGCCAGCAGTCGGGACACCGCTTCAGACTCACCCCTCCACTTT.

The chain uses TRBV24-1 and TRBJ2-1; TRBD2 aligns across 10 bases. The CDR3 contains 15 residues. CDR1 and CDR2 (germline): KGHDR, SFDVKD. V lost 5 bases to trimming and J lost 8 bases; unmatched junction nucleotides: 8. CDR3 bases: TGTGCCACCAGTGCCTTCTCCGGGACTAGCGATGAGCAGTTCTTC. The encoded protein is CATSAFSGTSDEQFF.

The rearrangement joins TRBV5-6 to TRBJ1-5; perhaps TRBD1 as D (5 bases). The germline gives CDR1 SGHDT, CDR2 YYEEEE. Trimming took off 2 bases at V and 2 bases at J, with 14 bases between the two ends. The CDR3 length is 16 residues. The CDR3 loop is CASSLDGGTGNQPQHF. The CDR3 DNA follows: TGTGCCAGCAGCTTAGATGGGGGGACGGGCAATCAGCCCCAGCATTTT.

This clone was picked up one time. The chain uses TRBV19 and TRBJ1-6; D unclear. Germline loops: CDR1 LNHDA, CDR2 SQIVND (reference sequence). Trimming removed 2 bases from V and 0 bases from J, with 14 bases in between. The CDR3 totals 18 residues. DNA for the CDR3: TGTGCCAGTAGTATAACAGCGGCGGGAAGCTCCTATAATTCACCCCTCCACTTT. It encodes CASSITAAGSSYNSPLHF.